The sequence of this T cell receptor (beta chain) was determined in a study of T-cell reconstitution after alpha-beta-depleted transplantation in children listed by TCRdb under 2016. Background on the whole study: T-cell immune reconstitution after TCRalphabeta/CD19-depleted allogeneic hematopoietic cell transplantation in children was quantitatively tracked in the study by means of TCR repertoire profiling.

V is cut back by 6 bases and J by 0 bases, with 6 bases in the junction unmatched. The CDR3 runs 15 amino acids, cysteine and phenylalanine included. Only the CDR3 region is kept as DNA, spanning 45 bases read in frame from base 1. The intended sense of this specimen's treatment or condition label: allogeneic hematopoietic cell transplantation with graft depleted of TCRalphabeta T cells and CD19 B cells. TCRalphabeta/CD19-depleted allogeneic hematopoietic cell grafts were given to the transplant recipients, all of whom were children. Broader findings and caveats from the paper: The apparently early recovery of alphabetaT-cell counts about two months after transplant reportedly depended on only several hundred rapidly expanded clones that came from non-depleted graft cells. The high TCRbeta diversity at day 60 in some patients was ascribed to recipient T cells and intrathymic progenitors that had survived conditioning. Over subsequent months, a decline in hyperexpanded clone frequencies was noted, and after one year, T-cell counts and TCRbeta diversity were mostly ascribed to newly produced T cells.

Receptor amplification or capture employed PCR. TCRdb shows the sequencer as Illumina HiSeq 2500. TCR library preparation used molecular barcoding, with unique molecular identifiers applied to normalize quantification of the TCRbeta repertoire. TCRdb took the public reads, trimmed them with fastp at Q25, ran MiXCR for clone calling and kept in-frame beta chains. Identical CDR3 proteins give one entry, which carries the most common genes and DNA. For this sample there are hundreds of thousands of distinct CDR3 sequences; approximately 15% appear just once. Of the sample, about 41% falls within the top ten clones. With regard to this clonotype: Its antigen remains unidentified. One base away there is no much larger clone; base qualities are not given.

The chain joins TRBV12-3 or TRBV12-4 to TRBJ2-3; TRBD1 lines up with 7 middle nucleotides. The sequenced sample was PBMCs, mostly from graft donor cells, obtained 360 days after TCRalphabeta/CD19-depleted stem cell transplant. The receptor comes from a male patient between 2 and 10 years old who had a stem cell transplant for acute lymphoblastic leukemia, so the T cells may come from the graft donor. The CDR3 region: CASRPQGISTDTQYF. The DNA reads as follows: TGTGCCAGCAGACCACAGGGGATTAGCACAGATACGCAGTATTTT.